The rows below give T cell receptor beta chains drawn from one sample of a study of cytomegalovirus exposure and HLA in healthy donors. Clones were sequenced by immunoSEQ multiplex PCR, and TCRdb holds only the in-frame ones, with some missing. The table includes under 130,000 clones, almost 70% detected once. Sequencing was done on a sample of PBMCs. Source of these receptors: a man younger than 40 in good health and CMV-seronegative. Each CDR3 is given with its conserved first and last residue. The D gene is left open where the match is weak. Only some rows state a clone size, as once, few, many or a class for expanded clones.

v_call,clone_size,d_call,j_call,cdr3_nt,cdr3_aa
TRBV5-1,.,.,TRBJ2-1,TGCGCCAGCAGGGGTGAGAGGGCCTACAATGAGCAGTTCTTC,CASRGERAYNEQFF
TRBV5-4,.,TRBD2,TRBJ2-3,TGTGCCAGCAGCTTCCGTAGACTAGCGGGATCAGATACGCAGTATTTT,CASSFRRLAGSDTQYF
TRBV6-1,.,.,TRBJ2-5,TGTGCCAGCAAGAAGGGGGGGGTAGAGACCCAGTACTTC,CASKKGGVETQYF
TRBV4-3,.,.,TRBJ2-5,TGCGCCAGCAGCCAAGATCACGGAGAGACCCAGTACTTC,CASSQDHGETQYF
TRBV11-2,.,TRBD2,TRBJ2-7,TGTGCCAGCAGCTTCCTTACTAGCGGGAGGTTGAACGAGCAGTACTTC,CASSFLTSGRLNEQYF
TRBV19,.,.,TRBJ2-1,TGTGCCAGTAGTATGGATCATAAGGGGATCCCCTACAATGAGCAGTTCTTC,CASSMDHKGIPYNEQFF
TRBV19,.,TRBD2,TRBJ2-1,TGTGCCAGTAGTATAGTCGCTAGCGGATACAATGAGCAGTTCTTC,CASSIVASGYNEQFF
TRBV10-1,.,.,TRBJ2-5,TGCGCCAGCAGTGGACAAAAAAAAGAGACCCAGTACTTC,CASSGQKKETQYF
TRBV11-3,.,.,TRBJ2-1,TGTGCCAGCAGCTTAGATTTCCGGGTCTCCCCCTACAATGAGCAGTTCTTC,CASSLDFRVSPYNEQFF
TRBV9,.,TRBD2,TRBJ2-7,TGTGCCAGCAGCCCAACGATCGGGAGGGCCTTGGACGAGCAGTACTTC,CASSPTIGRALDEQYF
TRBV29-1,few,.,TRBJ1-2,TGCAGCGTTCTACTACAGGGTATAACGCGGGGCTACACCTTC,CSVLLQGITRGYTF
TRBV5-4,.,TRBD1,TRBJ2-5,TGTGCCAGCAGCTTGAACAAGGGACAGGGAAAAGAGGCCCAGTACTTC,CASSLNKGQGKEAQYF
TRBV7-8,.,TRBD1,TRBJ1-5,TGTGCCAGCAGCCAGGGGACAGGGGGCAATCAGCCCCAGCATTTT,CASSQGTGGNQPQHF
TRBV9,.,.,TRBJ1-4,TGTGCCAGCAGCCCCCATGACACAGAAAAACTGTTTTTT,CASSPHDTEKLFF
TRBV9,.,TRBD2,TRBJ2-5,TGTGCCAGCAGCTATACTAGCGGAACACTACAAGAGACCCAGTACTTC,CASSYTSGTLQETQYF
TRBV7-2,.,TRBD1,TRBJ2-3,TGTGCCAGCAGCTTAGGGTGGACAGGGTACGACACAGATACGCAGTATTTT,CASSLGWTGYDTDTQYF
TRBV30,.,TRBD1,TRBJ1-2,TGTGCCTGGAGGCCGGGACAGCCCTACTCAAACTATGGCTACACCTTC,CAWRPGQPYSNYGYTF
TRBV5-4,.,.,TRBJ2-4,TGTGCCAGCAGCCCCGGAGGAGCCAAAAACATTCAGTACTTC,CASSPGGAKNIQYF
TRBV7-3,.,.,TRBJ2-3,TGTGCCAGCAGCTCCCGTGGGGGCCCGAGACGCACAGATACGCAGTATTTT,CASSSRGGPRRTDTQYF
TRBV7-9,.,.,TRBJ1-3,TGTGCCAGCAGCTTAAGCGGCCACTCTGGAAACACCATATATTTT,CASSLSGHSGNTIYF